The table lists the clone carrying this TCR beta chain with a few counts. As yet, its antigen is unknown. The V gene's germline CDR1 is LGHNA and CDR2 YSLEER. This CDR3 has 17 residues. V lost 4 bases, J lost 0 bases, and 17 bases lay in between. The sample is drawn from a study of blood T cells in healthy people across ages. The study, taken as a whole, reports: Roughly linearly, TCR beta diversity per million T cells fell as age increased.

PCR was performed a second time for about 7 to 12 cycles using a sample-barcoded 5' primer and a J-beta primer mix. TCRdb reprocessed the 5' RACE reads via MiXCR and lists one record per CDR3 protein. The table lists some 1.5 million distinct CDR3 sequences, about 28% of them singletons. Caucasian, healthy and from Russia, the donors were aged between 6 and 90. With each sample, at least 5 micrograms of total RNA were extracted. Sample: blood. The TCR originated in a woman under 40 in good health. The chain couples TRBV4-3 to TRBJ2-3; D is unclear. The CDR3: CASSRLVGPTSTDTQYF. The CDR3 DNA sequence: TGCGCCAGCAGCCGCCTTGTGGGCCCGACTAGCACAGATACGCAGTATTTT.